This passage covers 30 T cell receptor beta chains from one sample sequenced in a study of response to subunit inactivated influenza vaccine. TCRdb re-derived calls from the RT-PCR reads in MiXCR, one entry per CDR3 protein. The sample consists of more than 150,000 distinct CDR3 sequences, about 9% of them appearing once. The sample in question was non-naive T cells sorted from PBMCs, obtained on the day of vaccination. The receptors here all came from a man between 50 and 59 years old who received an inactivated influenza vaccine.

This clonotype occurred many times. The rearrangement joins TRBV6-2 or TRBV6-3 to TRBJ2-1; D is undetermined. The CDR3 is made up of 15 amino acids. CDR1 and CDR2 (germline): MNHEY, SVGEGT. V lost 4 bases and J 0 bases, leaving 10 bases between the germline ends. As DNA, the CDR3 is TGTGCCAGCAGTTCCAGAGACCGCTCCTACAATGAGCAGTTCTTC. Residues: CASSSRDRSYNEQFF.

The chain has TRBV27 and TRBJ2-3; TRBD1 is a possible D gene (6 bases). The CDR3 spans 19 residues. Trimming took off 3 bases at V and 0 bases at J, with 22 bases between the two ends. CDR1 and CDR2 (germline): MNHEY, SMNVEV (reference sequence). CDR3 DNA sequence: TGTGCCAGCAGTTTTGCTATACAGGGTGGCCCAGTTAGCACAGATACGCAGTATTTT. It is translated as CASSFAIQGGPVSTDTQYF.

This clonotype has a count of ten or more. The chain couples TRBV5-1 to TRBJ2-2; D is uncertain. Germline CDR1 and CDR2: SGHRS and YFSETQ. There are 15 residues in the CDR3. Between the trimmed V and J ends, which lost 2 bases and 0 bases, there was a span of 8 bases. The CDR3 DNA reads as TGCGCCAGCAGCTTCCGGGTATCGAACACCGGGGAGCTGTTTTTT. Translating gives CASSFRVSNTGELFF.

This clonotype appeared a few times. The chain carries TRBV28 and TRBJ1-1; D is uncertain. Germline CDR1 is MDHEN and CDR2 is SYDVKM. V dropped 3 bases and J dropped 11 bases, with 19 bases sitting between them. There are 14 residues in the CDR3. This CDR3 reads CASSFGYLTTTAFF. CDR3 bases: TGTGCCAGCAGTTTTGGCTACCTCACCACTACGGCTTTCTTT. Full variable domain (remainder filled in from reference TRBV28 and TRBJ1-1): DVKVTQSSRYLVKRTGEKVFLECVQDMDHENMFWYRQDPGLGLRLIYFSYDVKMKEKGDIPEGYSVSREKKERFSLILESASTNQTSMYLCASSFGYLTTTAFFGQGTRLTVV.

CDR3 in DNA: TGTGCCAGCACGACAAAGCGTAATTCCGTGAACACTGAAGCTTTCTTT. Translating gives CASTTKRNSVNTEAFF. This chain links TRBV19 with TRBJ1-1; D unresolved. The V gene lost 9 bases and the J gene lost 0 bases, with 20 bases spanning the gap. Per the germline V gene, CDR1 is LNHDA and CDR2 is SQIVND (reference sequence). CDR3 size: 16 residues.

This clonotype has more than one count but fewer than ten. The CDR3 sequence: CASSQGWLAQAYEQYF. CDR3 nucleotide sequence: TGCGCCAGCAGCCAAGGATGGCTAGCTCAGGCCTACGAGCAGTACTTC. The V gene is TRBV4-3, the J gene TRBJ2-7; D may be TRBD2 (5 bases). CDR3 length equals 16 residues. Germline loops: CDR1 LGHNA, CDR2 YSLEER. Trimming pared 1 base from V and 2 bases from J, leaving 15 bases between.

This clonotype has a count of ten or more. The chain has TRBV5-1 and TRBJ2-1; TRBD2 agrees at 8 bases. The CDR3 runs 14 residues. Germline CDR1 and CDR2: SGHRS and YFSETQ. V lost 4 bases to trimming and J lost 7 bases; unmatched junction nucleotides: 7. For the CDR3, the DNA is TGCGCCAGCAGCCGGCGGGGGGCAGAGAATGAGCAGTTCTTC. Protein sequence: CASSRRGAENEQFF.

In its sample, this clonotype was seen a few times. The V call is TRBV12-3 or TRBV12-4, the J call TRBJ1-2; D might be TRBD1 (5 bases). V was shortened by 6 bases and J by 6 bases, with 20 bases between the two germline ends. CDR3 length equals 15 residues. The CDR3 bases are TGTGCCAGCAGGTTATCCTCGGTCGGGGCGCATGGCTACACCTTC. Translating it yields CASRLSSVGAHGYTF.

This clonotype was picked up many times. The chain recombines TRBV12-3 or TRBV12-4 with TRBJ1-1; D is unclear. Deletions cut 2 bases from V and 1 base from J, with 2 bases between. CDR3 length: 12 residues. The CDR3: CASSLQNTEAFF. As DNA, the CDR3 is TGTGCCAGCAGTTTACAGAACACTGAAGCTTTCTTT.

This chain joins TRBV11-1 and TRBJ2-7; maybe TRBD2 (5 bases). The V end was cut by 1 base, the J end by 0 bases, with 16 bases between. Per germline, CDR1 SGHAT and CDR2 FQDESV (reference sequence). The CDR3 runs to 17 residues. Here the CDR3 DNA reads TGTGCCAGCAGCTTAGGCCGTTTGTCGGGAAGCTCCTACGAGCAGTACTTC. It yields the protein CASSLGRLSGSSYEQYF.

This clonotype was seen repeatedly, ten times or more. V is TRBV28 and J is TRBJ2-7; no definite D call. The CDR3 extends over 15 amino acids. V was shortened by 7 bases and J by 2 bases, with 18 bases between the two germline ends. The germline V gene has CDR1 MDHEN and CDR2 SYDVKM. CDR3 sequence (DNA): TGTGCCAGCACCCCGTACGTGAAAAGTACCTACGAGCAGTACTTC. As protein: CASTPYVKSTYEQYF.

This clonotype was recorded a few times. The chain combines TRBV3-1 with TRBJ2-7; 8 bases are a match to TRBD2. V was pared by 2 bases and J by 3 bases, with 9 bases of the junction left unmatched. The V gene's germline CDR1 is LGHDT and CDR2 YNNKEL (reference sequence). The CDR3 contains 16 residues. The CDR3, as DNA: TGTGCCAGCAGCCAAAACGGCGGGGGGCTGGGCTACGAGCAGTACTTC. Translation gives CASSQNGGGLGYEQYF.

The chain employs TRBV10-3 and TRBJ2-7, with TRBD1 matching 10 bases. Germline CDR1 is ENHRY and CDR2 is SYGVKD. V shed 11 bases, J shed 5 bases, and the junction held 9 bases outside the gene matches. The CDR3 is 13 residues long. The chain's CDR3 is CAARRDRGHEQYF. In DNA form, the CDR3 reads TGTGCCGCCAGGCGGGACAGGGGCCACGAGCAGTACTTC.

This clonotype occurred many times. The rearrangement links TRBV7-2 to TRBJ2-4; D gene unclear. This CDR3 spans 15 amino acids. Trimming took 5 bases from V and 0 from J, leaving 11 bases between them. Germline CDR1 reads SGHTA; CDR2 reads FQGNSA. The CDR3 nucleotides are TGTGCCAGCAGCCCTTCAAACCTAGCCAAAAACATTCAGTACTTC. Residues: CASSPSNLAKNIQYF.

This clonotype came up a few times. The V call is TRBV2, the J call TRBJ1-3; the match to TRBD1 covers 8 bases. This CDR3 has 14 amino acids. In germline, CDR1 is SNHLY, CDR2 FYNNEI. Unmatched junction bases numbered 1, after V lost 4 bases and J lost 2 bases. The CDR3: CASSATGAGNTIYF. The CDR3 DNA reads TGTGCCAGCAGTGCGACAGGGGCTGGAAACACCATATATTTT.

The CDR3 loop reads CASSRGVNNQPQHF. The CDR3 DNA follows: TGTGCCAGCAGTCGCGGAGTAAACAATCAGCCCCAGCATTTT. J is TRBJ1-5 and V is TRBV5-6; D unclear. Germline values: CDR1 SGHDT, CDR2 YYEEEE. The V end lost 5 bases, the J end lost 3 bases, and 12 bases lay between the germline ends. The CDR3 spans 14 residues.

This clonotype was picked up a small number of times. The CDR3 DNA reads TGTGCCAGCAGCGTGGACAGGGGGGTGAACACTGAAGCTTTCTTT. Its protein product is CASSVDRGVNTEAFF. The rearrangement uses TRBV5-5 and TRBJ1-1, with TRBD1 matching over 10 bases. V shed 4 bases, J shed 0 bases, and the junction held 3 bases outside the gene matches. The CDR3 contains 15 residues. Per the germline V gene, CDR1 is SGHKS and CDR2 is YYEKEE (reference sequence). Complete variable domain (other parts from reference TRBV5-5 and TRBJ1-1): DAGVTQSPTHLIKTRGQQVTLRCSPISGHKSVSWYQQVLGQGPQFIFQYYEKEERGRGNFPDRFSARQFPNYSSELNVNALLLGDSALYLCASSVDRGVNTEAFFGQGTRLTVV.

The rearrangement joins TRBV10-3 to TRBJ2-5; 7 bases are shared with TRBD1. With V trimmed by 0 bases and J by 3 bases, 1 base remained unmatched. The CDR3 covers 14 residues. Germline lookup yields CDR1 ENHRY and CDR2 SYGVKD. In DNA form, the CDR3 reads TGTGCCATCAGTGAGTCCGGGACAGAAGAGACCCAGTACTTC. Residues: CAISESGTEETQYF.

The CDR3 nucleotides read TGTGCCAGCCTCCGGGGACAGGGTGTTGACTCCTACGAGCAGTACTTC. Its protein is CASLRGQGVDSYEQYF. The chain recombines TRBV6-1 with TRBJ2-7; TRBD1 matches 9 bases. Trimming at V came to 8 bases and at J to 0 bases, leaving 11 bases not matched to a gene. Germline V CDR1 and CDR2: MNHNS, SASEGT. The CDR3 totals 16 residues.

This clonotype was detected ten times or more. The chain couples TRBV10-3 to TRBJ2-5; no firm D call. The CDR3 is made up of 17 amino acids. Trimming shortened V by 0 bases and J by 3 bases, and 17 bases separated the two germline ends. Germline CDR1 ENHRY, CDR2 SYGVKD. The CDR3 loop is CAISESSSPTLKETQYF. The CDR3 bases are TGTGCCATCAGTGAGTCGAGTAGCCCAACCTTAAAAGAGACCCAGTACTTC.

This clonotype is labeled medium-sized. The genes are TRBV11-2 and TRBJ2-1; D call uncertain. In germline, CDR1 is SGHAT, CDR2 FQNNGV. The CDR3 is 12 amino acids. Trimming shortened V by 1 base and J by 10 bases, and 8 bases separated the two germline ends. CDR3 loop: CASSLGGVEQFF. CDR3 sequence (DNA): TGTGCCAGCAGCTTAGGCGGTGTAGAGCAGTTCTTC.

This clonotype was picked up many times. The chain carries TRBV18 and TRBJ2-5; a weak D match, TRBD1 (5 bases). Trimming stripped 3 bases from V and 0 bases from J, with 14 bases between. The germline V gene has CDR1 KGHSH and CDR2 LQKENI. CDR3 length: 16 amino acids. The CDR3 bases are TGTGCCAGCTCACCCCCTTCCAAGGGGTACCAAGAGACCCAGTACTTC. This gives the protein CASSPPSKGYQETQYF.

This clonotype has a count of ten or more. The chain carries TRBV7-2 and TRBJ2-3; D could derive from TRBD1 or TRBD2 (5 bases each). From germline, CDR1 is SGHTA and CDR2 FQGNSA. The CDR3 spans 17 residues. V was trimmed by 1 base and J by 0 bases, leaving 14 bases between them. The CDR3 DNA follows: TGTGCCAGCAGCTTAGTAGGATTCGGGGCCAGCACAGATACGCAGTATTTT. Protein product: CASSLVGFGASTDTQYF.

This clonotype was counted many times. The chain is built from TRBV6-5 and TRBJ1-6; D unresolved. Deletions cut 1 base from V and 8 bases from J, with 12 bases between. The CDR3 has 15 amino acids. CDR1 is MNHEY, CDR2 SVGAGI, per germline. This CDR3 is CASSYLRTSDSPLHF. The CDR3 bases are TGTGCCAGCAGTTACTTACGTACCTCCGATTCACCCCTCCACTTT.

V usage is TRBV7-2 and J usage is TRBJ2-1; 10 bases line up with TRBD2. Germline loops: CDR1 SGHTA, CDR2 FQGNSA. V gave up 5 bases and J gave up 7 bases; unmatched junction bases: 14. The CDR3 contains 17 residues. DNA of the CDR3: TGTGCCAGCAGCAACCGAGGGGCCAGCGGGAGGGGTAATGAGCAGTTCTTC. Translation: CASSNRGASGRGNEQFF.

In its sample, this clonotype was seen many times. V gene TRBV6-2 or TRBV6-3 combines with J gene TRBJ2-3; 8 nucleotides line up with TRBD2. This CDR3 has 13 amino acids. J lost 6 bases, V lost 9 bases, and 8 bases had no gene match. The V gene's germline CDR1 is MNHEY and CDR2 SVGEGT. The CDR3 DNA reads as TGTGCCAGTGGAGGGACTAGAGGCGATACGCAGTATTTT. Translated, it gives CASGGTRGDTQYF.

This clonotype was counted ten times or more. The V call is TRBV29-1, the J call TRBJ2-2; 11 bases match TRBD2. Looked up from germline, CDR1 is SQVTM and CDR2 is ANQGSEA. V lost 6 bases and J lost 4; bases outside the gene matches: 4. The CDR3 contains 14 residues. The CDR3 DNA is TGCAGCGTACTAGCGGGAGCGGGCACCGGGGAGCTGTTTTTT. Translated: CSVLAGAGTGELFF.

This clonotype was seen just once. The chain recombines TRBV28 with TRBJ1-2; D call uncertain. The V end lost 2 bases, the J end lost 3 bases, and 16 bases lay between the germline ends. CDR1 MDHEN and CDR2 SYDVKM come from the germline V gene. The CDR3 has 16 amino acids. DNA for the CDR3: TGTGCCAGCAGTTTACGAGGGAAACGGGCTGACTATGGCTACACCTTC. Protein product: CASSLRGKRADYGYTF.

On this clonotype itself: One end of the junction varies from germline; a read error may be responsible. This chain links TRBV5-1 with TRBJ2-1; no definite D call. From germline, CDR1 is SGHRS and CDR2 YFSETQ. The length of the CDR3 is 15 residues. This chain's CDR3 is CASSLDTGSFNEQFF. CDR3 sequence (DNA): TGCGCCAGCAGCTTGGATACCGGGTCCTTCAATGAGCAGTTCTTC. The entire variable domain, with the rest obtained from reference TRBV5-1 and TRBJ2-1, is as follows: KAGVTQTPRYLIKTRGQQVTLSCSPISGHRSVSWYQQTPGQGLQFLFEYFSETQRNKGNFPGRFSGRQFSNSRSEMNVSTLELGDSALYLCASSLDTGSFNEQFFGPGTRLTVL.

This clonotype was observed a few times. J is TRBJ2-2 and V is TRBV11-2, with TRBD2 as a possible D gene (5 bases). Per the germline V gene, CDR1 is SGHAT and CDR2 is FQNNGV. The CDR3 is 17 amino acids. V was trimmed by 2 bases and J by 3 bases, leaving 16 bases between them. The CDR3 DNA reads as TGTGCCAGCAGCTTACCAGCGGCCGCCTCGGACACCGGGGAGCTGTTTTTT. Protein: CASSLPAAASDTGELFF.